These 26 T cell receptor beta chains came from one sample sequenced in a study of shared clonotypes between healthy human individuals. Using immunoSEQ multiplex PCR, the repertoire was profiled, and TCRdb retains in-frame clones only, with some absent. The sample has 2 million to 3 million clones, more than 85% seen once. What was sequenced was naive CD4+ T cells from PBMCs. The subset here: CD45RA+ positively selected. These receptors were taken from a young man in good health. Some clones in this sample may be carry-over from other donors' samples.

The chain joins TRBV6-1 to TRBJ1-2; D is unresolved. Germline V lookup: CDR1 MNHNS, CDR2 SASEGT. Trimming took 0 bases from V and 0 from J, leaving 8 bases between them. This CDR3 region has 15 residues. The CDR3 nucleotides read TGTGCCAGCAGTGAAGCGTCGTATGCTAACTATGGCTACACCTTC. Its protein is CASSEASYANYGYTF.

This clone was detected only once. DNA of the CDR3: TGTGCCAGCAGCGAGACAGCGGCACAAGAGACCCAGTACTTC. Translation: CASSETAAQETQYF. The chain combines TRBV9 with TRBJ2-5, with D perhaps TRBD1 or TRBD2 (5 bases each). From germline, CDR1 is SGDLS and CDR2 YYNGEE. Trimming left V 3 bases short and J 2 bases short, with 11 bases between. The CDR3 has 14 residues.

This sequence joins TRBV5-5 and TRBJ1-3; D perhaps matches TRBD1 (6 bases). Trimming pared 1 base from V and 2 bases from J, leaving 10 bases between. The CDR3 has 15 residues. Germline V CDR1 and CDR2: SGHKS, YYEKEE (reference sequence). The CDR3 is CASSLWGAPGNTIYF. DNA of the CDR3: TGTGCCAGCAGCTTGTGGGGGGCGCCTGGAAACACCATATATTTT.

The chain joins TRBV7-2 to TRBJ1-2; 10 nucleotides line up with TRBD1. This CDR3 has 13 residues. Germline V gives CDR1 SGHTA, CDR2 FQGNSA. The junction had 5 bases not matched to a gene; V was cut back by 5 bases and J by 8 bases. CDR3 bases: TGTGCCAGCAGCCATGGACAGGGGGAAGGCTACACCTTC. Translated: CASSHGQGEGYTF.

The chain couples TRBV25-1 to TRBJ1-3, with 7 bases lining up with TRBD1. After removal of 1 base from V and 1 base from J, the junction contained 1 base not matched to a gene. Germline assignment: CDR1 MGHDK and CDR2 SYGVNS. The CDR3 runs to 15 residues. CDR3 sequence (DNA): TGTGCCAGCAGTGAATCCAGGGGGTCTGGAAACACCATATATTTT. Its translation: CASSESRGSGNTIYF.

The chain combines TRBV7-9 with TRBJ2-2; D is unresolved. In germline, CDR1 is SEHNR, CDR2 FQNEAQ (reference sequence). V lost 6 bases to trimming and J lost 7 bases, with 12 bases between them. This CDR3 is built from 13 residues. DNA for the CDR3: TGTGCCAGCAGTCAAAGGGCTGGCGGGGAGCTGTTTTTT. This gives the protein CASSQRAGGELFF.

This CDR3 reads CASSLDQRDRFF. CDR3 DNA: TGTGCCAGCAGCTTAGACCAGCGGGATCGGTTCTTC. V usage is TRBV7-6 and J usage is TRBJ2-1; TRBD2 matches at 7 bases. CDR3 size: 12 residues. Germline V lookup: CDR1 SGHVS, CDR2 FNYEAQ. The ends lost 1 base at V and 15 bases at J; junction bases unmatched: 6.

The chain combines TRBV2 with TRBJ1-2; D remains ambiguous. Germline CDR1 and CDR2: SNHLY and FYNNEI. Trimming shortened V by 6 bases and J by 4 bases, and 12 bases separated the two germline ends. CDR3 size: 13 residues. The CDR3 DNA is TGTGCCAGCAGGGTGGAGGGAATCTATGGCTACACCTTC. Residues: CASRVEGIYGYTF.

V gene TRBV18 combines with J gene TRBJ1-4; the D gene is possibly TRBD1 (6 bases). Germline CDR1 and CDR2: KGHSH and LQKENI. The CDR3 is 15 residues long. V shed 6 bases and J shed 7 bases, with 18 bases lying between them. This CDR3 reads CASSRKGGLPEKLFF. CDR3 bases: TGTGCCAGCTCGCGGAAGGGGGGGTTACCTGAAAAACTGTTTTTT.

The chain employs TRBV27 and TRBJ2-1; D is tentatively TRBD1 or TRBD2 (5 bases each). V lost 8 bases and J lost 3, with 20 bases in between. Germline V gene lookup returns CDR1 MNHEY and CDR2 SMNVEV (reference sequence). This CDR3 is built from 16 residues. DNA for the CDR3: TGTGCCAGCGGATCCGCCGGGGCGATCATCTACAATGAGCAGTTCTTC. It translates to CASGSAGAIIYNEQFF.

In its sample, this clone was seen once. The chain recombines TRBV9 with TRBJ1-6, with a tentative D call TRBD1 (5 bases). In germline, CDR1 is SGDLS, CDR2 YYNGEE. The V end lost 0 bases, the J end lost 9 bases, and 13 bases lay between the germline ends. The CDR3 contains 15 residues. The CDR3 coding sequence is TGTGCCAGCAGCGTAGAGGGGAATCGGATTTCACCCCTCCACTTT. Translation gives CASSVEGNRISPLHF.

J is TRBJ2-3 and V is TRBV9; D gene uncertain. There are 14 residues in the CDR3. Trimming took off 0 bases at V and 5 bases at J, with 10 bases between the two ends. Germline CDR1 SGDLS, CDR2 YYNGEE. As DNA, the CDR3 is TGTGCCAGCAGCGTAGCAAGTAGTGGAGATACGCAGTATTTT. Translating gives CASSVASSGDTQYF.

The V and J genes are TRBV5-1 and TRBJ1-1; D remains unclear. This CDR3 has 13 residues. The germline V gene encodes CDR1 SGHRS and CDR2 YFSETQ. V was clipped by 4 bases and J by 5 bases, with 12 bases between them. This CDR3 is CASSQEVGTEAFF. The CDR3 DNA sequence: TGCGCCAGCAGCCAGGAGGTGGGAACTGAAGCTTTCTTT.

This chain connects TRBV28 to TRBJ1-2; D gene unclear. The CDR3 runs to 15 residues. In germline, CDR1 is MDHEN, CDR2 SYDVKM. Trimming pared 4 bases from V and 4 bases from J, leaving 16 bases between. CDR3 nucleotides: TGTGCCAGCAGTTCCCGCGCATATGCCCTCTATGGCTACACCTTC. This sequence encodes CASSSRAYALYGYTF.

This chain connects TRBV9 to TRBJ2-1; D not resolved. The CDR3 is 13 amino acids. V shed 2 bases and J shed 5 bases, with 8 bases lying between them. Germline lookup yields CDR1 SGDLS and CDR2 YYNGEE. CDR3 region: CASSVKLHNEQFF. The CDR3 nucleotides read TGTGCCAGCAGCGTTAAACTTCACAATGAGCAGTTCTTC.

The chain combines TRBV4-1 with TRBJ1-1; no definite D call. Germline V gene sequence: CDR1 MGHRA, CDR2 YSYEKL. The V and J ends lost 2 bases and 5 bases respectively, with 15 bases between them. CDR3 length equals 15 residues. The CDR3 loop is CASSQPGGRRTEAFF. In DNA, the CDR3 is TGCGCCAGCAGCCAACCAGGAGGGCGCAGGACTGAAGCTTTCTTT.

The chain has TRBV11-3 and TRBJ2-5, with D hard to call. Trimming stripped 1 base from V and 5 bases from J, with 11 bases between. In germline, CDR1 is SGHNT, CDR2 YENEEA. This CDR3 spans 14 amino acids. As DNA, the CDR3 is TGTGCCAGCAGCTTAGCAGGCGGTGGTGAGACCCAGTACTTC. Protein product: CASSLAGGGETQYF.

This chain connects TRBV5-8 to TRBJ1-5; TRBD1 might be the D (5 bases). The V gene's germline CDR1 is SGHTS and CDR2 YDEGEE. The V and J ends lost 0 bases and 0 bases respectively, with 7 bases between them. This CDR3 has 15 residues. The DNA for the CDR3 is TGTGCCAGCAGCTTGGGACAGAATAGCAATCAGCCCCAGCATTTT. Protein sequence: CASSLGQNSNQPQHF.

J is TRBJ2-1 and V is TRBV19, with 10 bases aligning to TRBD2. This CDR3 has 15 amino acids. V lost 7 bases and J lost 8; bases outside the gene matches: 11. Germline V gene sequence: CDR1 LNHDA, CDR2 SQIVND (reference sequence). The CDR3 sequence is CASNSPSGSPYEQFF. The CDR3 coding sequence is TGTGCCAGTAATTCTCCTAGCGGGAGCCCATATGAGCAGTTCTTC.

V usage is TRBV27 and J usage is TRBJ2-7; TRBD1 matches 8 bases. The CDR3 is made up of 20 amino acids. After removal of 2 bases from V and 2 bases from J, the junction contained 20 bases not matched to a gene. The germline V gene has CDR1 MNHEY and CDR2 SMNVEV (reference sequence). Here the CDR3 DNA reads TGTGCCAGCAGTTTAAGACCTTCGGGACAGGCCAGAGTAAAGGCCTACGAGCAGTACTTC. It specifies CASSLRPSGQARVKAYEQYF.

The rearrangement uses TRBV11-2 and TRBJ2-1; D perhaps matches TRBD2 (6 bases). The CDR3 extends over 12 amino acids. Germline CDR1 reads SGHAT; CDR2 reads FQNNGV. The ends were cut back, 1 base at V and 12 bases at J, with 10 bases in the middle. Here the CDR3 reads CASSLGRVGQFF. The CDR3 DNA is TGTGCCAGCAGCTTAGGGAGGGTGGGGCAGTTCTTC.

The V gene is TRBV5-5, the J gene TRBJ1-2; the match to TRBD1 covers 11 bases. This CDR3 has 15 amino acids. Germline-derived CDR1 and CDR2 are SGHKS and YYEKEE (reference sequence). J lost 7 bases, V lost 1 base, and 6 bases had no gene match. The CDR3, as DNA: TGTGCCAGCAGCTTGAGGACAGGGGGCGAATCTGGCTACACCTTC. Translation: CASSLRTGGESGYTF.

The gene calls are TRBV27 and TRBJ1-2; 8 bases agree with TRBD1. Looked up from germline, CDR1 is MNHEY and CDR2 is SMNVEV (reference sequence). J was trimmed by 6 bases and V by 2 bases; bases with no gene match: 5. CDR3 length equals 14 residues. CDR3 DNA: TGTGCCAGCAGTTTAACGCCAGGGGGCAATGGCTACACCTTC. This sequence encodes CASSLTPGGNGYTF.

The chain carries TRBV19 and TRBJ2-2; D may be TRBD1 (6 bases). V lost 5 bases, J lost 3 bases, and 10 bases lay in between. Germline V gives CDR1 LNHDA, CDR2 SQIVND (reference sequence). The CDR3 consists of 14 residues. The chain's CDR3 is CASSLQGYTGELFF. The CDR3 nucleotides read TGTGCCAGTAGTCTACAGGGATACACCGGGGAGCTGTTTTTT.

The rearrangement uses TRBV5-1 and TRBJ2-3, with 9 bases that match TRBD2. The germline V gene has CDR1 SGHRS and CDR2 YFSETQ. There are 16 residues in the CDR3. The J segment lost 2 bases and the V segment lost 1 base, leaving 5 bases of the junction unmatched. The CDR3 protein is CASSLFAGGPTDTQYF. Here the CDR3 DNA reads TGCGCCAGCAGCTTGTTTGCGGGAGGGCCCACAGATACGCAGTATTTT.

This clone was observed once. This rearrangement joins TRBV9 to TRBJ1-1; D is uncertain. The germline V gene encodes CDR1 SGDLS and CDR2 YYNGEE. V was trimmed by 3 bases and J by 5 bases, leaving 14 bases between them. The CDR3 length is 14 residues. The CDR3 loop is CASSAYHGLTEAFF. CDR3 in DNA: TGTGCCAGCAGCGCATATCACGGGCTGACTGAAGCTTTCTTT.